This TCR beta chain derives from a study of blood T cell repertoires in COVID-19. Background on the study: The United States, Italy and Spain supplied acute and convalescent COVID-19 samples.

Germline CDR1 SNHLY, CDR2 FYNNEI. The junction had 4 bases not matched to a gene; V was cut back by 5 bases and J by 6 bases. This CDR3 is 12 amino acids long. In the original processing: How many nucleated cells were present was estimated from reference gene primer amplification. Libraries were prepared by immunoSEQ multiplex PCR; TCRdb keeps only in-frame clonotypes and omits some of them. From that table come the V and J calls and clone size; the DNA was used to work out D and trimming. In the table there are about 220,000 clones, more than 65% of which are singletons. This sequence originates from a woman older than 75 with acute or convalescent COVID-19. This sequence joins TRBV2 and TRBJ2-7; TRBD1 matches at 7 bases. Source material: peripheral blood. The CDR3 loop reads CASSYTGVEQYF. In DNA form, the CDR3 reads TGTGCCAGCAGTTATACAGGGGTCGAGCAGTACTTC. Supplemented by reference TRBV2 and TRBJ2-7, the full variable domain reads EPEVTQTPSHQVTQMGQEVILRCVPISNHLYFYWYRQILGQKVEFLVSFYNNEISEKSEIFDDQFSVERPDGSNFTLKIRSTKLEDSAMYFCASSYTGVEQYFGPGTRLTVT.